The rows below give T cell receptor beta chains drawn from one sample of a study of naive and memory T cell subsets. MiXCR was run by TCRdb on the 5' RACE reads, yielding one entry per CDR3 protein. This sample yields just over 25,000 distinct CDR3 sequences, of which around 25% are seen a single time; about 1.7% belongs to the top ten. The receptor source for this set is a female donor in good health. The CDR3 runs from the conserved cysteine through the conserved F or W. Each record gives: V gene, CDR3 protein.

TRBV7-2	CASSLGRTSGRAGEQFF
TRBV12-3/TRBV12-4	CASTIGTGELFF
TRBV6-5	CASRSTGGREKLFF
TRBV20-1	CSAGGLINIQYF
TRBV10-2	CASSDGTGGIDEQFF
TRBV20-1	CSASGAGGFRETQYF
TRBV7-2	CASSLFLAATYEQYF
TRBV7-2	CASSFLAIEQFF
TRBV4-3	CASSLDRGDVNEKLFF
TRBV7-9	CASSGTENTEAFF
TRBV29-1	CSVVAGGFYEQYF
TRBV6-6	CASSYPGQGSVNQPQHF
TRBV19	CASSNQGTDTQYF
TRBV9	CASSVAQGGTQYF
TRBV7-2	CASSSRGHTLSSYNEQFF
TRBV20-1	CSARDQRETQYF
TRBV6-1	CASSERASGGSYEQYF
TRBV20-1	CSARVPGARGNQPQHF
TRBV29-1	CSVEGPGYNEQFF
TRBV6-5	CASRKQSGANVLTF
TRBV20-1	CSASKGANTEAFF
TRBV29-1	CSGKGLVNTEAFF
TRBV5-1	CASSSLAGEMNEQFF
TRBV18	CASSPQGPTMNTEAFF
TRBV20-1	CSANQGARTEAFF
TRBV6-5	CASSSPTGTSDF
TRBV29-1	CSVEVGLNTEAFF
TRBV29-1	CSVSTGGNQPQHF
TRBV7-2	CASSSLDTDTQYF
TRBV29-1	CSSWTGFEQYF
TRBV20-1	CSARDFRGNIQYF
TRBV29-1	CSVTGPEEGETQYF
TRBV7-2	CASRADRDGSYNEQFF
TRBV4-3	CASSQDRGGRANNEQFF
TRBV6-6	CASTPGAYEQYF
TRBV27	CASSLSPYSYYGYTF
TRBV20-1	CSAILAGSYNEQFF
TRBV6-1	CASRLGQLTDTQYF
TRBV5-1	CASSWLMPAEQYF
TRBV12-3/TRBV12-4	CASSSSREQYF
TRBV20-1	CSARVPRECGNEQFF
TRBV14	CASSHHPRDSTDTQYF
TRBV29-1	CSGGFGTGGTEAFF
TRBV2	CASRDRGRQEDTQYF
TRBV15	CATSRDRSMNTEAFF
TRBV10-2	CASRASGSFDEQFF
TRBV6-5	CASSYSLSNEQFF
TRBV9	CASSPSPRLAGGGDTQYF
TRBV6-5	CASRSSEPWGYTF
TRBV7-8	CASSLAAGAQPQHF
TRBV29-1	CSVGVTGNTEAFF
TRBV29-1	CSVANNEQFF
TRBV18	CASSPLDGWEGSSYNEQFF
TRBV6-1	CASTARAGPSRNEQFF
TRBV5-1	CASSYTGTTEAFF
TRBV20-1	CSARSNEGTLGTQYF
TRBV2	CASQGAGDTQYF
TRBV12-3/TRBV12-4	CASSRGLAGYEQFF
TRBV20-1	CSAYSGGSSYNEQFF